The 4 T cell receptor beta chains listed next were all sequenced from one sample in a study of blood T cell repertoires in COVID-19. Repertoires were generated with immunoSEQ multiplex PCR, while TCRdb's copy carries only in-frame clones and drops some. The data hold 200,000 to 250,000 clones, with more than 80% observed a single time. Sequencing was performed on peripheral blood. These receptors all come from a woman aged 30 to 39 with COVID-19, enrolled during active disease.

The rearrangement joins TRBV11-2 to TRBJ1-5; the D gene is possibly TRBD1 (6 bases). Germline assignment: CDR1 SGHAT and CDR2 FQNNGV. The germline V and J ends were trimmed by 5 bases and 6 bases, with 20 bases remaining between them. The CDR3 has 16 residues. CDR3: CASSVSGASRSQPQHF. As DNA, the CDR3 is TGTGCCAGCAGCGTCTCAGGGGCTAGTCGGAGTCAGCCCCAGCATTTT.

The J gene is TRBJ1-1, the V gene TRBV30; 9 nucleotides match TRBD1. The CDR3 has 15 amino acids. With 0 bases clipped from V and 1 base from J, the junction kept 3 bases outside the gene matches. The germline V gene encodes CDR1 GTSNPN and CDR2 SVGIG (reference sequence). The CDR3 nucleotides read TGTGCCTGGAGTGTGGGACAGGGCCGGAACACTGAAGCTTTCTTT. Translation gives CAWSVGQGRNTEAFF.

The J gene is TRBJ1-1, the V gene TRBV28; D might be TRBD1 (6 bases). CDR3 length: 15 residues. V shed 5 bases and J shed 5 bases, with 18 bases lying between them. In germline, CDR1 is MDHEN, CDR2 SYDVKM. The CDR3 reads CASSPQGTLGTEAFF. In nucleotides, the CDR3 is TGTGCCAGCAGTCCACAGGGTACCCTTGGTACTGAAGCTTTCTTT.

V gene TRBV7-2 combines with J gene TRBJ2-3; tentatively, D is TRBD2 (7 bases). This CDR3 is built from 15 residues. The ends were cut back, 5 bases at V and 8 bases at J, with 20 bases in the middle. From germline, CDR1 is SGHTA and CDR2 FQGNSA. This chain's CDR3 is CASSPEGGGVGTQYF. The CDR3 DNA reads TGTGCCAGCAGCCCCGAGGGGGGGGGAGTCGGTACGCAGTATTTT. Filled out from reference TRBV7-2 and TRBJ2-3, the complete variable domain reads GAGVSQSPSNKVTEKGKDVELRCDPISGHTALYWYRQSLGQGLEFLIYFQGNSAPDKSGLPSDRFSAERTGGSVSTLTIQRTQQEDSAVYLCASSPEGGGVGTQYFGPGTRLTVL.